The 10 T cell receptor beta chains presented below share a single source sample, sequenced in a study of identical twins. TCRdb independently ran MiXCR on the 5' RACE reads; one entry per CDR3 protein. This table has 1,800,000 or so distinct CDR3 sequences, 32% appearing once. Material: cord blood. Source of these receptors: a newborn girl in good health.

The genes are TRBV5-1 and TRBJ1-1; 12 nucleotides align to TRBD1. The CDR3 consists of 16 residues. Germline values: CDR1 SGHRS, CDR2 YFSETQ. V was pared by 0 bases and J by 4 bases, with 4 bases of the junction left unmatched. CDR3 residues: CASSLVGQGAGTEAFF. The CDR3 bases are TGCGCCAGCAGCTTGGTGGGACAGGGGGCGGGCACTGAAGCTTTCTTT.

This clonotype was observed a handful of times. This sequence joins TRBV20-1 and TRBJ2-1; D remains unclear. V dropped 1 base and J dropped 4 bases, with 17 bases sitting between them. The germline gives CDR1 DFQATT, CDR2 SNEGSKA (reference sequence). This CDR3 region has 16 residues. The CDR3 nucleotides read TGCAGTGCTAGAGTTCGGGCGGAGCTCGCTTACAATGAGCAGTTCTTC. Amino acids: CSARVRAELAYNEQFF.

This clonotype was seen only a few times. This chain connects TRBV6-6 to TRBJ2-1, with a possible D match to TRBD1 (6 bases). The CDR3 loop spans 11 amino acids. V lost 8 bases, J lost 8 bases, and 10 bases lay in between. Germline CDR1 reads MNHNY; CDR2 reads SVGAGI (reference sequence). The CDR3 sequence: CASGGGYEQFF. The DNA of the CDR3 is TGTGCCAGCGGTGGGGGCTATGAGCAGTTCTTC.

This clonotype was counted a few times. CDR3 residues: CASSPRTSGRPKQFF. Here the CDR3 DNA reads TGTGCCAGCAGCCCTCGGACTAGCGGGAGGCCCAAGCAGTTCTTC. The chain recombines TRBV7-2 with TRBJ2-1; the match to TRBD2 covers 14 bases. Unmatched junction bases numbered 8, after V lost 5 bases and J lost 11 bases. This CDR3 spans 15 amino acids. Germline assignment: CDR1 SGHTA and CDR2 FQGNSA. Full variable domain (rest looked up from reference TRBV7-2 and TRBJ2-1): GAGVSQSPSNKVTEKGKDVELRCDPISGHTALYWYRQSLGQGLEFLIYFQGNSAPDKSGLPSDRFSAERTGGSVSTLTIQRTQQEDSAVYLCASSPRTSGRPKQFFGPGTRLTVL.

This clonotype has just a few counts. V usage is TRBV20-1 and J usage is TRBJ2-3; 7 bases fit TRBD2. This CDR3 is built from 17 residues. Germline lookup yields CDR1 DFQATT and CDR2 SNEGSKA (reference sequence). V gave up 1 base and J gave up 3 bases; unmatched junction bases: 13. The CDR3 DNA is TGCAGTGCTAGAGCTGGCGGGAGTAAAAGGCGGACAGATACGCAGTATTTT. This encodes CSARAGGSKRRTDTQYF.

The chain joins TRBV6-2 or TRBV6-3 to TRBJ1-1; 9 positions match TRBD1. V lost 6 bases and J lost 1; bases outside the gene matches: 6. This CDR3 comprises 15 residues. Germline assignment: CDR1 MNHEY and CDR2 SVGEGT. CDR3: CASRPGTGQNTEAFF. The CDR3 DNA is TGTGCCAGCAGGCCCGGGACAGGGCAGAACACTGAAGCTTTCTTT.

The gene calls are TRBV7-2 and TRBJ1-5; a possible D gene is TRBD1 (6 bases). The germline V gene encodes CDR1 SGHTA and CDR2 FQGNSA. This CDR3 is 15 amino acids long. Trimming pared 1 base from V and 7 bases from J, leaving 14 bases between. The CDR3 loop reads CASSLVGGAEQPQHF. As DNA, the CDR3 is TGTGCCAGCAGCTTAGTGGGGGGCGCGGAGCAGCCCCAGCATTTT.

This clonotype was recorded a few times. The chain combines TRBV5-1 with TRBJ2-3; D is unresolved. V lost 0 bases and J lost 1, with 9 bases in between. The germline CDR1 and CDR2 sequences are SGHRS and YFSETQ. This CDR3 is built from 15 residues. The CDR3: CASSLEQARTDTQYF. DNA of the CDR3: TGCGCCAGCAGCTTGGAGCAGGCTCGCACAGATACGCAGTATTTT.

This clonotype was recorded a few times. CDR3 in amino acids: CSARVASGLAAASYNEQFF. The CDR3 nucleotides are TGCAGTGCTAGAGTGGCCTCGGGACTAGCGGCGGCTTCTTACAATGAGCAGTTCTTC. J is TRBJ2-1 and V is TRBV20-1, with 11 bases matching TRBD2. Germline V CDR1 and CDR2: DFQATT, SNEGSKA (reference sequence). Germline trimming cut 1 base from V and 4 bases from J; bases unmatched to any gene: 15. CDR3 length: 19 residues.

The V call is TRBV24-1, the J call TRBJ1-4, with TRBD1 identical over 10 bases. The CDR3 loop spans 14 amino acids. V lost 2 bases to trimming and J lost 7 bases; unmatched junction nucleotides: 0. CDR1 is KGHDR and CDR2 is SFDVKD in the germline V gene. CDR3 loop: CATSDWDRGEKLFF. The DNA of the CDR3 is TGTGCCACCAGTGATTGGGACAGGGGTGAAAAACTGTTTTTT.